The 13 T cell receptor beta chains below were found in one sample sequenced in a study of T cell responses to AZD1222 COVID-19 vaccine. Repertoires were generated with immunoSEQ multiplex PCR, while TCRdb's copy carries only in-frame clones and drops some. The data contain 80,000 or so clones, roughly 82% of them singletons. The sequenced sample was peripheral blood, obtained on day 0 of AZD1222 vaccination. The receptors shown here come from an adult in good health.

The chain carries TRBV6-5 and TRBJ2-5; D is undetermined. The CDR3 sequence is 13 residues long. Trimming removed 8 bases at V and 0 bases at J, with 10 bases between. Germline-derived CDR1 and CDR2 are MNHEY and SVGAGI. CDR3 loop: CASPSGYQETQYF. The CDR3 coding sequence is TGTGCCAGCCCATCAGGATACCAAGAGACCCAGTACTTC.

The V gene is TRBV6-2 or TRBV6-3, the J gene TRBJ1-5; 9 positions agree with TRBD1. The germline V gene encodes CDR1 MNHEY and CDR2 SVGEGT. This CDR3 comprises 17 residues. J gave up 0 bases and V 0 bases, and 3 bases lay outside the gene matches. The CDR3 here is CASSYSTGGYSNQPQHF. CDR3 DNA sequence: TGTGCCAGCAGTTACTCGACAGGGGGGTATAGCAATCAGCCCCAGCATTTT.

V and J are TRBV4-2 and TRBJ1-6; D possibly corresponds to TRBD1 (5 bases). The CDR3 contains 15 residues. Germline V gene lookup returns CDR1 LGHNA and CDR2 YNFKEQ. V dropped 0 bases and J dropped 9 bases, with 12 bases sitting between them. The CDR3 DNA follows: TGTGCCAGCAGCCAAGATGGGGGGTTCGGTTCACCCCTCCACTTT. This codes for CASSQDGGFGSPLHF.

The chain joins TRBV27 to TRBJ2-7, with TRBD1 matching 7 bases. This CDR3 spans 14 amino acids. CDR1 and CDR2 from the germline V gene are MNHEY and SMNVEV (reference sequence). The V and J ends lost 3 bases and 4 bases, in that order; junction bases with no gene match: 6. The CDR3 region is CASSLQQGPYEQYF. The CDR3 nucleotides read TGTGCCAGCAGTTTGCAACAGGGGCCATACGAGCAGTACTTC.

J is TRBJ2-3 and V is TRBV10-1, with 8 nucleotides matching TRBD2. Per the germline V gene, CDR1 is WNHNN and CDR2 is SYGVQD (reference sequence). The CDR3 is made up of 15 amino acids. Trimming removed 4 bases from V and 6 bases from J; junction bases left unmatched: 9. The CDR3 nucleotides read TGCGCCAGCAGTGGACTTACGGGAGGGGCGGATACGCAGTATTTT. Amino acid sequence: CASSGLTGGADTQYF.

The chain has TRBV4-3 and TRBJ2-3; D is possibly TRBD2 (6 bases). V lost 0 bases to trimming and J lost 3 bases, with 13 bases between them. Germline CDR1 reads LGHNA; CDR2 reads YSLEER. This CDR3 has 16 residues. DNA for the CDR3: TGCGCCAGCAGCCAAGATGGAGGGGCAGTAACAGATACGCAGTATTTT. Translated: CASSQDGGAVTDTQYF.

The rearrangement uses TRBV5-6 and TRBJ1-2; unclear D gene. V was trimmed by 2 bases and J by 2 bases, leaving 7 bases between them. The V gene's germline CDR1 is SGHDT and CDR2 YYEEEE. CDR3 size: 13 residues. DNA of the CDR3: TGTGCCAGCAGCTTTGGGCAGAACTATGGCTACACCTTC. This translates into CASSFGQNYGYTF. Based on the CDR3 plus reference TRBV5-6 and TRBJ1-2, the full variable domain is DAGVTQSPTHLIKTRGQQVTLRCSPKSGHDTVSWYQQALGQGPQFIFQYYEEEERQRGNFPDRFSGHQFPNYSSELNVNALLLGDSALYLCASSFGQNYGYTFGSGTRLTVV.

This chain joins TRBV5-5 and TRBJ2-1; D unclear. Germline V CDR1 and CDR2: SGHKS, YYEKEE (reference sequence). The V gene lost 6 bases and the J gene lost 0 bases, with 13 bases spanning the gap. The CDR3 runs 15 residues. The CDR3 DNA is TGTGCCAGCATGTCGGTTTTTTCCTCCTACAATGAGCAGTTCTTC. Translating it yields CASMSVFSSYNEQFF.

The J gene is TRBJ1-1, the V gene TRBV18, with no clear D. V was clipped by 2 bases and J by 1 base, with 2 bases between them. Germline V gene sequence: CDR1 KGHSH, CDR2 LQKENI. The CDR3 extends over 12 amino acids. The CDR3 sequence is CASSPENTEAFF. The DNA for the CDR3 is TGTGCCAGCTCACCAGAGAACACTGAAGCTTTCTTT.

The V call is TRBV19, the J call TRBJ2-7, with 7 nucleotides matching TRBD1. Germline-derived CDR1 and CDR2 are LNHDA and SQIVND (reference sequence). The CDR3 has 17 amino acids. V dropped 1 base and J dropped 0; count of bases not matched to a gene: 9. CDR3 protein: CASSIARDRESSYEQYF. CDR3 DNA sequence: TGTGCCAGTAGTATAGCGAGAGACAGGGAGAGCTCCTACGAGCAGTACTTC.

The CDR3 DNA follows: TGTGCCAGCAGTCCATCAGGGTATGGACCTAATTCACCCCTCCACTTT. It encodes CASSPSGYGPNSPLHF. V gene TRBV2 combines with J gene TRBJ1-6, with D possibly matching TRBD1 (5 bases). This CDR3 comprises 16 residues. The V end lost 5 bases, the J end lost 6 bases, and 17 bases lay between the germline ends. The germline gives CDR1 SNHLY, CDR2 FYNNEI.

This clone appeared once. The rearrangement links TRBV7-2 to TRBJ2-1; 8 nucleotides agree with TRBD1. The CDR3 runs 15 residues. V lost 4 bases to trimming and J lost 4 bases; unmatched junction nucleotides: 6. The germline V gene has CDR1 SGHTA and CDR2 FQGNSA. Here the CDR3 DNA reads TGTGCCAGCAGCTCGTCCGGGACAGGATACAATGAGCAGTTCTTC. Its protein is CASSSSGTGYNEQFF.

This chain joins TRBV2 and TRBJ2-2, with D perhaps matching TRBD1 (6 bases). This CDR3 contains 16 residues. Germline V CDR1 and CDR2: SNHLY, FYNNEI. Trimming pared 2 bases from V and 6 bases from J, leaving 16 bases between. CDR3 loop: CASSETAGVGSGELFF. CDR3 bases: TGTGCCAGCAGTGAAACGGCAGGGGTTGGATCCGGGGAGCTGTTTTTT.